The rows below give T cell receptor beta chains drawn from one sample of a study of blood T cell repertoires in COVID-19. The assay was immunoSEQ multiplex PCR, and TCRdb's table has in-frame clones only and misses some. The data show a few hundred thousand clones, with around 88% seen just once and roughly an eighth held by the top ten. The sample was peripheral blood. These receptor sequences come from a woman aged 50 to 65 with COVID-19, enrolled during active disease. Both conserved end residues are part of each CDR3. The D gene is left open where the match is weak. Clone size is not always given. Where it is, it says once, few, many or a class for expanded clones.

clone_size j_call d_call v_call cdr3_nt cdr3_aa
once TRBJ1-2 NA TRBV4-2 TGTGCCAGCAGCCAAGGTCGAGCGGGAGGGACACTCTTCTATGGCTACACCTTC CASSQGRAGGTLFYGYTF
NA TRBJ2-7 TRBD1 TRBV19 TGTGCCAGCAAACCCGGGACAGGGGCCTTAGAGCAGTACTTC CASKPGTGALEQYF
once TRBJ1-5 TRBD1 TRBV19 TGTGCCAGTAGCAAGTCCGGACAGGTCAAGGAGCCCCAGCATTTT CASSKSGQVKEPQHF
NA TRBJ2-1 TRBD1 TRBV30 TGTGCCTGGAGTGTTAAAGGGTCGACAGGGACGGATGAGCAGTTCTTC CAWSVKGSTGTDEQFF
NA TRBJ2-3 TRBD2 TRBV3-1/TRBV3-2 TGTGCCAGCAGCGGAGGGGCTAGCGGGGGGGGCACAGATACGCAGTATTTT CASSGGASGGGTDTQYF
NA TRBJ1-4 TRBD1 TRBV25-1 TGTGCCAGCAGTGATACGACAGGGAGCACTAATGAAAAACTGTTTTTT CASSDTTGSTNEKLFF
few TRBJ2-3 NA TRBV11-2 TGTGCCAGCAGCTTAGGCTCCCGGGGAGATACGCAGTATTTT CASSLGSRGDTQYF
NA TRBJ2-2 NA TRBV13 TGTGCCAGCAACAGGGGGGGGTCAACCGGGGAGCTGTTTTTT CASNRGGSTGELFF
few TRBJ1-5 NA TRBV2 TGTGCCAGCAGTCTCGGACAGCCGAATCAGCCCCAGCATTTT CASSLGQPNQPQHF
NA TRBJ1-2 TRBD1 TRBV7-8 TGTGCCAGCAGCTCGACAGGGGACTATGGCTACACCTTC CASSSTGDYGYTF
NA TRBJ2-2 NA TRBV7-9 TGTGCCAGCAGCTTCGGGGGATTGGCCGGGGAGCTGTTTTTT CASSFGGLAGELFF
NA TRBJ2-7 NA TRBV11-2 TGTGCCAGCAGCCGACATAGTGAAGCCGGCTACGAGCAGTACTTC CASSRHSEAGYEQYF
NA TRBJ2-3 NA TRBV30 TGTGCCTGGAGTCCCCCAGGTGCTTTGGATACGCAGTATTTT CAWSPPGALDTQYF
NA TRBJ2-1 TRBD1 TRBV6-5 TGTGCCAGCAGTCGGGACAGCCGCTCCTACAATGAGCAGTTCTTC CASSRDSRSYNEQFF
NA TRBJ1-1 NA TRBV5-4 TGTGCCAGCAGCTTGGCCGGGGGGAATGAAGCTTTCTTT CASSLAGGNEAFF
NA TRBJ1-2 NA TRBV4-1 TGCGCCAGCAGCCAAGATGTGAACAGGGAGAGGGGTGGCTACACCTTC CASSQDVNRERGGYTF
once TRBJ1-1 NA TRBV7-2 TGTGCCAGCAGCTTAGCGGGGGCGGTCACTGAAGCTTTCTTT CASSLAGAVTEAFF
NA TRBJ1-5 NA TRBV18 TGTGCCAGCTCAGCCACAGATTATAGCAATCAGCCCCAGCATTTT CASSATDYSNQPQHF
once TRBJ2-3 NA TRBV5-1 TGCGCCAGCAGCTCGACTAGCACAGATACGCAGTATTTT CASSSTSTDTQYF
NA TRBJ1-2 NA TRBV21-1 TGTGCCAGCAGCCCCCGAGGCAGTGACTATGGCTACACCTTC CASSPRGSDYGYTF
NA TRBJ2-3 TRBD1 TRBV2 TGTGCCAGCAGTGGGGACAGGGAAGAAAATACAGATACGCAGTATTTT CASSGDREENTDTQYF
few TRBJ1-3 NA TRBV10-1 TGCGCCAGCAGTGAGATGGGGCTAGCTGGAAACACCATATATTTT CASSEMGLAGNTIYF
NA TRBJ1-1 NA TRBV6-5 TGTGCCAGCAAACACCCGCAGTACACTGAAGCTTTCTTT CASKHPQYTEAFF